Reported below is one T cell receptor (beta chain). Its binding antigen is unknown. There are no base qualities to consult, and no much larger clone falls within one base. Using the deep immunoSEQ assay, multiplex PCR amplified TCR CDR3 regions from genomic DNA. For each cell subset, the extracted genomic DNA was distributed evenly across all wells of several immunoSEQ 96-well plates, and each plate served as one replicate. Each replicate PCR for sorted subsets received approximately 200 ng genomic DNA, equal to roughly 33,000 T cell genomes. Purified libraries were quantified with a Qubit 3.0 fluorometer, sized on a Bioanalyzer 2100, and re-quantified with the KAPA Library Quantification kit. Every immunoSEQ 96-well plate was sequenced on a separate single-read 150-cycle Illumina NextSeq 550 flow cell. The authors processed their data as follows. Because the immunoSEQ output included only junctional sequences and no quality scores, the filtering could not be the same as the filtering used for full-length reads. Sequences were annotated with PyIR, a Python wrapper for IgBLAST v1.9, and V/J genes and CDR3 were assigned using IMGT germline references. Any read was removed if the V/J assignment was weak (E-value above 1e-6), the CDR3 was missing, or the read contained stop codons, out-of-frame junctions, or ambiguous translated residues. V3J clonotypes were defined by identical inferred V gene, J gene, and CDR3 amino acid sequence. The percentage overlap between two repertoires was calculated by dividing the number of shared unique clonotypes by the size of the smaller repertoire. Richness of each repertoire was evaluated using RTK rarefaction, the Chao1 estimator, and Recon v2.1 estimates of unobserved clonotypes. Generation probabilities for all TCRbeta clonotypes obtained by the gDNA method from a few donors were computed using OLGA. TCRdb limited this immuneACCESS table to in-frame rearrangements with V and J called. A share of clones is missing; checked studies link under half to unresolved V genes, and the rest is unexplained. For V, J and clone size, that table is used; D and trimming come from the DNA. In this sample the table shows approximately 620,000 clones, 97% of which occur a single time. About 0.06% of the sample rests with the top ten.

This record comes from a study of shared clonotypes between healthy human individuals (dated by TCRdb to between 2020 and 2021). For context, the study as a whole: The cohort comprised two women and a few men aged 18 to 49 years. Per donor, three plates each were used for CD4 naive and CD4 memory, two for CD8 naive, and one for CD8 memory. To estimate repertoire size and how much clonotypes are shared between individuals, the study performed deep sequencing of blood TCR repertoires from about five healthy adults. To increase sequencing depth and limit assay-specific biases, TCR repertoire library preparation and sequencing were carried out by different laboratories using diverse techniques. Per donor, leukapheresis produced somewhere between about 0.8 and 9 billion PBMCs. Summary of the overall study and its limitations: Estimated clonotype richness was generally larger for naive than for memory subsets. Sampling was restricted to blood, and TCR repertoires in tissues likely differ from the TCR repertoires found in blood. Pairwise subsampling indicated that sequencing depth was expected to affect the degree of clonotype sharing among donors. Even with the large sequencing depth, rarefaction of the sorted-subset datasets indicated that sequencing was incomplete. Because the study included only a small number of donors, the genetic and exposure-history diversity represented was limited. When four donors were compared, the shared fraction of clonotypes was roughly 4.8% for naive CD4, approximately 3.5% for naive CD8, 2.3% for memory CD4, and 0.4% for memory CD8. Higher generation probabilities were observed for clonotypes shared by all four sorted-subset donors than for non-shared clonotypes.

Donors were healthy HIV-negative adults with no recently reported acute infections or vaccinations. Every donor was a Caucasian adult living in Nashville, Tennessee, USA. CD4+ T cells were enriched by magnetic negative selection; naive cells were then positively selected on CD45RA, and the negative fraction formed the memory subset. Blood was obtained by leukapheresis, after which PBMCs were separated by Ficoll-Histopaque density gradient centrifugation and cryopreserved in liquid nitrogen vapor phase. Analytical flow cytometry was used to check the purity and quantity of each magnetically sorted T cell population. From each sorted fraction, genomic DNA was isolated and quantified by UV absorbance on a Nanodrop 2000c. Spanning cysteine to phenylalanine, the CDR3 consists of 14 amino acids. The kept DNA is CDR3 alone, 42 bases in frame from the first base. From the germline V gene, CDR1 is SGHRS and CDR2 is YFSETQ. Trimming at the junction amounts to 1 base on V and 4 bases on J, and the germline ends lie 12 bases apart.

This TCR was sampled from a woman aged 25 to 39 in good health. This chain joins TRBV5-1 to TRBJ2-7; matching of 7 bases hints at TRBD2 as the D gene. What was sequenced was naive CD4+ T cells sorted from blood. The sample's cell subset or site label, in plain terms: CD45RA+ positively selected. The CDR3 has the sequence CASSLRGGVYEQYF. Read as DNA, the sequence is TGCGCCAGCAGCTTGAGGGGGGGCGTATACGAGCAGTACTTC.